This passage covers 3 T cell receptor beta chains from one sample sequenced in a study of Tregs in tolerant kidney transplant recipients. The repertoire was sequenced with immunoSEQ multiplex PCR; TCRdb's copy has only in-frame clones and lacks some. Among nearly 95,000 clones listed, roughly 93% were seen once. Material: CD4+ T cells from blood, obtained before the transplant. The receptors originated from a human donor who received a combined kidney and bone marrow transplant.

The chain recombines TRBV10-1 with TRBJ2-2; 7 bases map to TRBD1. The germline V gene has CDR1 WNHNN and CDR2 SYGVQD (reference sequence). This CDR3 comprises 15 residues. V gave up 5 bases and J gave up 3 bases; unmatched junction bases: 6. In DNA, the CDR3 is TGCGCCAGCAGTTTTGACAGGGAAGACACCGGGGAGCTGTTTTTT. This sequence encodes CASSFDREDTGELFF.

CDR3 nucleotides: TGTGCCAGCAGCTTGGTTGGGGGCCGGACAGATACGCAGTATTTT. Translating gives CASSLVGGRTDTQYF. This chain uses TRBV5-4 with TRBJ2-3; TRBD1 might be the D (6 bases). The CDR3 is 15 amino acids. Germline lookup yields CDR1 SGHNT and CDR2 YYREEE (reference sequence). V was clipped by 0 bases and J by 3 bases, with 11 bases between them.

In DNA, the CDR3 is TGCGCCAGCAGCTCGGGACTAGCTAGCACAGATACGCAGTATTTT. This codes for CASSSGLASTDTQYF. The chain joins TRBV5-1 to TRBJ2-3, with TRBD2 matching over 9 bases. The ends lost 3 bases at V and 0 bases at J; junction bases unmatched: 2. Per the germline V gene, CDR1 is SGHRS and CDR2 is YFSETQ. CDR3 size: 15 residues.